A selection of T cell receptor beta chains follows, all from one sample in a study of control samples from healthy donors and cancer patients. Profiling relied on immunoSEQ multiplex PCR, and the TCRdb table lists in-frame clones only, not all of them. The data show around 83,000 clones, with roughly 93% seen just once and around 1.3% held by the top ten. The sequencing input was PBMCs. Source of these receptors: a woman aged 35 to 49 with lung cancer. Both conserved end residues are part of each CDR3. The order of the fields is D gene, clone size, V gene, J gene, CDR3 DNA, CDR3 protein. D genes are given only for firm matches. Clone size is shown for a subset of rows, as once, few, many or a class of expanded clone.

d_call: TRBD2; clone_size: once; v_call: TRBV9; j_call: TRBJ2-1; cdr3_nt: TGTGCCAGCAGCGTTAGCGGGGGGGATCGTGAGCAGTTCTTC; cdr3_aa: CASSVSGGDREQFF
d_call: TRBD1; clone_size: -; v_call: TRBV5-1; j_call: TRBJ2-1; cdr3_nt: TGCGCCAGCAAGGGGACAGGGGACATCCATGAGCAGTTCTTC; cdr3_aa: CASKGTGDIHEQFF
d_call: -; clone_size: -; v_call: TRBV3-1/TRBV3-2; j_call: TRBJ2-7; cdr3_nt: TGTGCCAGCGAGGAGAGAGGGAGATACGAGCAGTACTTC; cdr3_aa: CASEERGRYEQYF
d_call: -; clone_size: few; v_call: TRBV4-1; j_call: TRBJ1-6; cdr3_nt: TGCGCCAGCAGCCAAGTCTTTACTGGCCTATACTCACCCCTCCACTTT; cdr3_aa: CASSQVFTGLYSPLHF
d_call: -; clone_size: -; v_call: TRBV25-1; j_call: TRBJ1-2; cdr3_nt: TGTGCCAGCGGGGGGGCCTATGGCTACACCTTC; cdr3_aa: CASGGAYGYTF
d_call: -; clone_size: -; v_call: TRBV14; j_call: TRBJ1-2; cdr3_nt: TGTGCCAGCAGCCAAGAACCGCCAGGTGTCATCTATGGCTACACCTTC; cdr3_aa: CASSQEPPGVIYGYTF
d_call: -; clone_size: -; v_call: TRBV27; j_call: TRBJ1-1; cdr3_nt: TGTGCCAGCAGTTTATTGTTAGGGGGTACTGAAGCTTTCTTT; cdr3_aa: CASSLLLGGTEAFF
d_call: -; clone_size: -; v_call: TRBV19; j_call: TRBJ1-5; cdr3_nt: TGTGCCAGTAGTATAGCATCAGGTGCAGGGAATCAGCCCCAGCATTTT; cdr3_aa: CASSIASGAGNQPQHF
d_call: TRBD1; clone_size: -; v_call: TRBV27; j_call: TRBJ2-1; cdr3_nt: TGTGCCAGCAGTTTGGACAGGGAATGGAATGAGCAGTTCTTC; cdr3_aa: CASSLDREWNEQFF
d_call: -; clone_size: -; v_call: TRBV28; j_call: TRBJ2-7; cdr3_nt: TGTGCCAGCAGTTCGCACCGACAGGCCTCCTACGAGCAGTACTTC; cdr3_aa: CASSSHRQASYEQYF
d_call: -; clone_size: -; v_call: TRBV11-2; j_call: TRBJ2-1; cdr3_nt: TGTGCCAGCAGCCCCTCCTGGGGAAACAATGAGCAGTTCTTC; cdr3_aa: CASSPSWGNNEQFF
d_call: TRBD1; clone_size: -; v_call: TRBV9; j_call: TRBJ1-5; cdr3_nt: TGTGCCAGCAGCCCTGGACAGGGAGGATATAGCAATCAGCCCCAGCATTTT; cdr3_aa: CASSPGQGGYSNQPQHF
d_call: -; clone_size: -; v_call: TRBV3-1/TRBV3-2; j_call: TRBJ1-1; cdr3_nt: TGTGCCAGCAGCCAAGGCGGTGACACTGAAGCTTTCTTT; cdr3_aa: CASSQGGDTEAFF
d_call: -; clone_size: once; v_call: TRBV27; j_call: TRBJ1-2; cdr3_nt: TGTGCCAGCAGTTTATTCGGAGTGGGCTATGGCTACACCTTC; cdr3_aa: CASSLFGVGYGYTF
d_call: TRBD1; clone_size: -; v_call: TRBV5-6; j_call: TRBJ1-2; cdr3_nt: TGTGCCAGCAGCTTGTTTGGGACAGGGAAAGAAGGGTATGGCTACACCTTC; cdr3_aa: CASSLFGTGKEGYGYTF
d_call: -; clone_size: few; v_call: TRBV15; j_call: TRBJ1-6; cdr3_nt: TGTGCCACCAGCAGAGATTTTTCACCCCTCCACTTT; cdr3_aa: CATSRDFSPLHF
d_call: -; clone_size: -; v_call: TRBV5-4; j_call: TRBJ1-1; cdr3_nt: TGTGCCAGCAGCTTGGATGGCACTGAAGCTTTCTTT; cdr3_aa: CASSLDGTEAFF
d_call: -; clone_size: -; v_call: TRBV6-1; j_call: TRBJ2-1; cdr3_nt: TGTGCCAGCAGTGAATCCCTTAGGCAGTTCTTC; cdr3_aa: CASSESLRQFF
d_call: -; clone_size: -; v_call: TRBV19; j_call: TRBJ1-2; cdr3_nt: TGTGCCAGTAGGACTACCGGGACGGTCGGGGGCTACACCTTC; cdr3_aa: CASRTTGTVGGYTF
d_call: -; clone_size: -; v_call: TRBV11-2; j_call: TRBJ1-6; cdr3_nt: TGTGCCAGCAGCCCGTCGGACAGAAACTATAATTCACCCCTCCACTTT; cdr3_aa: CASSPSDRNYNSPLHF
d_call: -; clone_size: -; v_call: TRBV13; j_call: TRBJ1-6; cdr3_nt: TGTGCCAGCAGCTTCAGGGAGACCAAGGTTTCACCCCTCCACTTT; cdr3_aa: CASSFRETKVSPLHF
d_call: -; clone_size: -; v_call: TRBV6-5; j_call: TRBJ1-2; cdr3_nt: TGTGCCAGCAGTTACCGGGACTATTCTATCTACACCTTC; cdr3_aa: CASSYRDYSIYTF
d_call: -; clone_size: once; v_call: TRBV27; j_call: TRBJ2-1; cdr3_nt: TGTGCCAGCAGTTTACAGGGCCCTTACAATGAGCAGTTCTTC; cdr3_aa: CASSLQGPYNEQFF
d_call: -; clone_size: -; v_call: TRBV2; j_call: TRBJ1-1; cdr3_nt: TGTGCCATCTACGGCAGGGCTGGAGCTTTCTTT; cdr3_aa: CAIYGRAGAFF
d_call: TRBD2; clone_size: -; v_call: TRBV6-1; j_call: TRBJ2-2; cdr3_nt: TGTGCCAGCAGTGAAGCGACGACTAGCGGGGTATCGGGCGGGGAGCTGTTTTTT; cdr3_aa: CASSEATTSGVSGGELFF
d_call: -; clone_size: -; v_call: TRBV27; j_call: TRBJ2-5; cdr3_nt: TGTGCCAGCAGTCAGGGATCCGAGACCCAGTACTTC; cdr3_aa: CASSQGSETQYF
d_call: -; clone_size: -; v_call: TRBV23-1; j_call: TRBJ2-7; cdr3_nt: TGCGCCAGCAGTCGAGGAAGGGTGAAAAGATACGAGCAGTACTTC; cdr3_aa: CASSRGRVKRYEQYF
d_call: -; clone_size: -; v_call: TRBV19; j_call: TRBJ2-1; cdr3_nt: TGTGCCAGTAGTATGCCCCTGATTGCGGGTAATGAGCAGTTCTTC; cdr3_aa: CASSMPLIAGNEQFF
d_call: -; clone_size: -; v_call: TRBV7-9; j_call: TRBJ2-5; cdr3_nt: TGTGCCAGCAGCTGGGACCAAGAGACCCAGTACTTC; cdr3_aa: CASSWDQETQYF
d_call: -; clone_size: once; v_call: TRBV30; j_call: TRBJ1-5; cdr3_nt: TGTGCCTGGAGTCGTTGGGACGCCCGGGGGAGGCCCCAGCATTTT; cdr3_aa: CAWSRWDARGRPQHF
d_call: -; clone_size: -; v_call: TRBV4-1; j_call: TRBJ2-1; cdr3_nt: TGCGCCAGCAGCCCCCAAGGGGCTAGCGCCATCTCCTACAATGAGCAGTTCTTC; cdr3_aa: CASSPQGASAISYNEQFF
d_call: TRBD1; clone_size: -; v_call: TRBV3-1/TRBV3-2; j_call: TRBJ1-3; cdr3_nt: TGTGCCAGCAGCCGAGAGACAGGGGAGTATACTGGAAACACCATATATTTT; cdr3_aa: CASSRETGEYTGNTIYF
d_call: -; clone_size: -; v_call: TRBV21-1; j_call: TRBJ2-5; cdr3_nt: TGTGCCAGCTCTCTGGGGACCCCAGCCCAAGAGACCCAGTACTTC; cdr3_aa: CASSLGTPAQETQYF
d_call: -; clone_size: -; v_call: TRBV7-2; j_call: TRBJ1-4; cdr3_nt: TGTGCCAGCAGCTTGATGACCGCGAATGAAAAACTGTTTTTT; cdr3_aa: CASSLMTANEKLFF
d_call: -; clone_size: -; v_call: TRBV30; j_call: TRBJ1-2; cdr3_nt: TGTGCCTGGAGTCCCAGGGGCTATGGCTACACCTTC; cdr3_aa: CAWSPRGYGYTF
d_call: -; clone_size: -; v_call: TRBV14; j_call: TRBJ1-6; cdr3_nt: TGTGCCAGCAGCCAAGATCTCGTAGCAAGCCCCCTCCACTTT; cdr3_aa: CASSQDLVASPLHF
d_call: -; clone_size: -; v_call: TRBV19; j_call: TRBJ2-7; cdr3_nt: TGTGCCAGTAGTATAGCCCCAGGGTCCCACGAGCAGTACTTC; cdr3_aa: CASSIAPGSHEQYF